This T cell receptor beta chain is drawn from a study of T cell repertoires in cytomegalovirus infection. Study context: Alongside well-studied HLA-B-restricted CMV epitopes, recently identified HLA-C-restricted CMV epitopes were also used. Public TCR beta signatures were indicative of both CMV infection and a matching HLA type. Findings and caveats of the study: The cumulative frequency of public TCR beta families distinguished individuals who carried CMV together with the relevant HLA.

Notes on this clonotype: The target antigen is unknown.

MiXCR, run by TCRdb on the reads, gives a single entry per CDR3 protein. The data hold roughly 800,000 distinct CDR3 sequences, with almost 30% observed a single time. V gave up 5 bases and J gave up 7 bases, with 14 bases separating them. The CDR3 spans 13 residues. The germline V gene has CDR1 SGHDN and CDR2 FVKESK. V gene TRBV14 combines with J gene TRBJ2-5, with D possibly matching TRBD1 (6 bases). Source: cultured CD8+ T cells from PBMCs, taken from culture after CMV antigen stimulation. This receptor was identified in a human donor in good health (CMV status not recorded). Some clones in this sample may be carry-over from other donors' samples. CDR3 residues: CASSGQGHGTQYF. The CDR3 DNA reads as TGTGCCAGCAGCGGTCAGGGACATGGGACCCAGTACTTC.